Listed below are T cell receptor beta chains from one sample, sequenced in a study of T cell responses to AZD1222 COVID-19 vaccine. Data came from immunoSEQ multiplex PCR; TCRdb stores just in-frame clones and leaves some out. This repertoire shows over 130,000 clones, approximately 94% found once; its top ten account for roughly 1.2%. The sample consisted of peripheral blood, taken on day 0 of AZD1222 vaccination. Receptors originate from an adult in good health. CDR3s include the opening cysteine and the closing phenylalanine or tryptophan. The D gene is left open where the match is weak. Size is stated for part of the rows, as once, few or many counts, or as a class when the clone is expanded.

J | V | size | D | DNA | CDR3
TRBJ2-2 | TRBV4-3 | . | . | TGCGCCAGCAGCCTAAGACAGAACACCGGGGAGCTGTTTTTT | CASSLRQNTGELFF
TRBJ1-4 | TRBV4-1 | . | TRBD1 | TGCGCCAGCAGCCAACCGGGACAGAGGAGGAAGAAACTGTTTTTT | CASSQPGQRRKKLFF
TRBJ1-1 | TRBV30 | . | . | TGTGCCTGGAGTACGCCGAGGGACGCTCATCCCCAGAACACTGAAGCTTTCTTT | CAWSTPRDAHPQNTEAFF
TRBJ1-2 | TRBV19 | once | . | TGTGCCAGTAGTATGAGGACGGACTATGGCTACACCTTC | CASSMRTDYGYTF
TRBJ1-1 | TRBV30 | once | TRBD1 | TGTGCCTGGGGAACAGGGGGTGAAGCTTTCTTT | CAWGTGGEAFF
TRBJ1-1 | TRBV29-1 | . | TRBD1 | TGCAGCACCTCGACAGGGCAAAACACTGAAGCTTTCTTT | CSTSTGQNTEAFF
TRBJ1-1 | TRBV5-6 | . | . | TGTGCCAGCAGCTTGGCTTCGGGCACTGAAGCTTTCTTT | CASSLASGTEAFF
TRBJ1-1 | TRBV11-2 | . | TRBD1 | TGTGCCAGCAGCACGGGACAGGGACGAAACACTGAAGCTTTCTTT | CASSTGQGRNTEAFF
TRBJ2-1 | TRBV4-2 | . | . | TGTGCCAGCAGCCAAGACCCCCCCTTTTTAGAGAGCGATGAGCAGTTCTTC | CASSQDPPFLESDEQFF
TRBJ1-3 | TRBV3-1/TRBV3-2 | once | . | TGTGCCAGCAGCCCAGGAATAGAGTTTAGAAACACCATATATTTT | CASSPGIEFRNTIYF
TRBJ1-4 | TRBV15 | . | . | TGTGCCACCAGCAGACAGGGAGCAACTAATGAAAAACTGTTTTTT | CATSRQGATNEKLFF
TRBJ2-1 | TRBV4-3 | . | TRBD2 | TGCGCCAGCAGCCAAGATTCTATAGGGAGGGGCTACAATGAGCAGTTCTTC | CASSQDSIGRGYNEQFF
TRBJ1-1 | TRBV29-1 | once | . | TGCAGCGTTGTTATGATCGCTGAAGCTTTCTTT | CSVVMIAEAFF
TRBJ2-3 | TRBV11-3 | . | . | TGTGCCAGCAGCTCGGGTGGGAGCACAGATACGCAGTATTTT | CASSSGGSTDTQYF
TRBJ2-2 | TRBV28 | few | . | TGTGCCAGCAGTCCATATTACGGGGAGCTGTTTTTT | CASSPYYGELFF
TRBJ1-6 | TRBV7-2 | . | . | TGTGCCAGCAGGGTGGGTAGCTGGGGACTTTCACCCCTCCACTTT | CASRVGSWGLSPLHF
TRBJ1-3 | TRBV5-1 | . | TRBD1 | TGCGCCAGCAGCCCCCGGACAGGGCCCTTCTCTGGAAACACCATATATTTT | CASSPRTGPFSGNTIYF
TRBJ2-3 | TRBV7-3 | . | TRBD2 | TGTGCCAGCAGCTTACAGGCTAGCGGGAGAGTTAGCACAGATACGCAGTATTTT | CASSLQASGRVSTDTQYF
TRBJ1-2 | TRBV5-1 | . | TRBD1 | TGCGCCAGCAGCTTGGCGCCAGGGGGCCCCTATGGCTACACCTTC | CASSLAPGGPYGYTF
TRBJ1-1 | TRBV11-2 | . | . | TGTGCCACCTATTCAACAAGGGGGGGGCTGAACACTGAAGCTTTCTTT | CATYSTRGGLNTEAFF
TRBJ2-2 | TRBV11-2 | . | . | TGTGCCAGCAGCCCTCAGCCCGGGGAGCTGTTTTTT | CASSPQPGELFF
TRBJ2-3 | TRBV29-1 | . | TRBD1 | TGCAGCGTTGAAGACGAGCTCGGGCAGGGGGTCCCAGATACGCAGTATTTT | CSVEDELGQGVPDTQYF
TRBJ1-1 | TRBV5-1 | . | . | TGCGCCAGCAGCCTAGGGGCGCCCACTGAAGCTTTCTTT | CASSLGAPTEAFF
TRBJ1-2 | TRBV19 | . | . | TGTGCCAGTAGTAAAAGGACCTCAAACTATGGCTACACCTTC | CASSKRTSNYGYTF
TRBJ1-2 | TRBV28 | . | TRBD1 | TGTGCCAGCAGAGTAGGGGGAATAACATTGTGGGGACAGGGGGAATCTGGCTACACCTTC | CASRVGGITLWGQGESGYTF
TRBJ2-5 | TRBV2 | . | . | TGTGCCAGCAGTGTGGGTTCGGAGACCCAGTACTTC | CASSVGSETQYF
TRBJ1-2 | TRBV7-8 | once | . | TGTGCCAGCAGCTTACCGACAGGAGTGGATGGCTACACCTTC | CASSLPTGVDGYTF
TRBJ2-3 | TRBV4-1 | once | TRBD2 | TGCGCCAGCAGCCCCGCGGGAGGCACAGATACGCAGTATTTT | CASSPAGGTDTQYF